A selection of T cell receptor beta chains follows, all from one sample in a study of cytomegalovirus exposure and HLA in healthy donors. Clones were read by immunoSEQ multiplex PCR, and TCRdb kept only the in-frame ones, dropping some. Of about 160,000 clones listed, 65% to 85% were seen once; the top ten hold approximately 2.9%. Sequencing was performed on PBMCs. The receptor set was obtained from a woman between 40 and 55 years old in good health and CMV-seropositive. The CDR3 runs from the conserved cysteine through the conserved F or W. A D gene is named only where the DNA matches it firmly. The listing skips clone size in some rows; elsewhere it reads once, few, many or a size class.

TGTGCCAGCAGCCAAGTCATGAGCCTAGCGGGAGATACGCAGTATTTT | CASSQVMSLAGDTQYF | TRBJ2-3 | TRBD2 | TRBV14 | .
TGCGCCAGCAGCCAAGAGGGGTCCTGGGGAGGCAATCAGCCCCAGCATTTT | CASSQEGSWGGNQPQHF | TRBJ1-5 | . | TRBV4-1 | .
TGTGCCAGCACCTCCCCGGCTAGCGGGACCTACGAGCAGTACTTC | CASTSPASGTYEQYF | TRBJ2-7 | TRBD2 | TRBV27 | .
TGTGCCAGCAGCTCGACAGGGATCTCTGGAAACACCATATATTTT | CASSSTGISGNTIYF | TRBJ1-3 | TRBD1 | TRBV7-9 | .
TGTGCCAGCAGCTTGGCGTCGCCGGGACTAGCGGGGGGCCCTAACACCGGGGAGCTGTTTTTT | CASSLASPGLAGGPNTGELFF | TRBJ2-2 | TRBD2 | TRBV7-7 | few
TGTGCCTGGAGCGTCCCTAGCGGGGGGCCTCAAGAGACCCAGTACTTC | CAWSVPSGGPQETQYF | TRBJ2-5 | TRBD2 | TRBV30 | .
TGTGCCAGCAGCCAGGTTGCGGGGGCCGTCTATGGCTACACCTTC | CASSQVAGAVYGYTF | TRBJ1-2 | . | TRBV7-2 | .
TGTGCCAGCAGTGAACCAGGACAGGCTGAAGCTTTCTTT | CASSEPGQAEAFF | TRBJ1-1 | TRBD1 | TRBV2 | .
TGCGCCAGCAGTGAGGGAGACACAGATACGCAGTATTTT | CASSEGDTDTQYF | TRBJ2-3 | . | TRBV10-2 | few
TGTGCCAGTAGCGGGACTAGCGGAAGGACCTACGAGCAGTACTTC | CASSGTSGRTYEQYF | TRBJ2-7 | TRBD2 | TRBV19 | .
TGTGCTAGTGGCGTCGCTGCCACTAGAGGCCTAGCGGGAATCACAACAGATACGCAGTATTTT | CASGVAATRGLAGITTDTQYF | TRBJ2-3 | TRBD2 | TRBV12-5 | .
TGTGCCAGCAGTTACTCGAGGGAACAGCCCCAGCATTTT | CASSYSREQPQHF | TRBJ1-5 | . | TRBV6-5 | .
TGTGCCAGCAGTCCCCGGGGGGGCGCCGGCAATCAGCCCCAGCATTTT | CASSPRGGAGNQPQHF | TRBJ1-5 | . | TRBV28 | .
TGTGCCCGACTAGCGGGAGGCTCGAACACCGGGGAGCTGTTTTTT | CARLAGGSNTGELFF | TRBJ2-2 | TRBD2 | TRBV19 | .
TGTGCCAGCAGCTTGACCGGGTTCTTTTATGGCTACACCTTC | CASSLTGFFYGYTF | TRBJ1-2 | . | TRBV9 | .
TGTGCCAGCAGCTTAGTGTTAGGACAGGGGAACTACGAGCAGTACTTC | CASSLVLGQGNYEQYF | TRBJ2-7 | TRBD1 | TRBV11-2 | few
TGTGCCAGCTCACCTTATGGACAGGGCCTGAACACTGAAGCTTTCTTT | CASSPYGQGLNTEAFF | TRBJ1-1 | TRBD1 | TRBV18 | .
TGTGCCATCAGCCGGGACAGGGCGGGGGAGCAGTACTTC | CAISRDRAGEQYF | TRBJ2-7 | TRBD1 | TRBV10-3 | .
TGTGCCATCAGTGGGACTAGCGGATCCTACGAGCAGTACTTC | CAISGTSGSYEQYF | TRBJ2-7 | TRBD2 | TRBV10-3 | .
TGTGCCAGCTCAACAGAGGACAGGGCAGATGAGCAGTTCTTC | CASSTEDRADEQFF | TRBJ2-1 | TRBD1 | TRBV18 | .
TGTGCCAGCAGCTTGGGGGCGCATGGCAATCAGCCCCAGCATTTT | CASSLGAHGNQPQHF | TRBJ1-5 | . | TRBV7-2 | few
TGTGCCAGCTCACCACTGCGACAGGGGGATAGCTATGGCTACACCTTC | CASSPLRQGDSYGYTF | TRBJ1-2 | TRBD1 | TRBV18 | .
TGTGCCAGCAGAACAGGGACAGATCAGCCCCAGCATTTT | CASRTGTDQPQHF | TRBJ1-5 | TRBD1 | TRBV6-6 | .
TGTGCCAGCAGCTTCCGACTAGCTGCTAGCACAGATACGCAGTATTTT | CASSFRLAASTDTQYF | TRBJ2-3 | TRBD2 | TRBV7-8 | .
TGTGCCTGGAGTGTTGCAGGAGGGAACACCATATATTTT | CAWSVAGGNTIYF | TRBJ1-3 | . | TRBV30 | few
TGTGCCAGTAGTATAGGCGCGGGAAGTTTTTACGAGCAGTACTTC | CASSIGAGSFYEQYF | TRBJ2-7 | . | TRBV19 | .
TGCGCCAGCAGCTTAACAGGGTTTACTGTAGGCGAAGCTTTCTTT | CASSLTGFTVGEAFF | TRBJ1-1 | . | TRBV5-1 | .
TGTGCCAGCAGTTACGACAGGTCTGCAACTAATGAAAAACTGTTTTTT | CASSYDRSATNEKLFF | TRBJ1-4 | . | TRBV6-6 | .
TGTGCCAGCTCAACCACGTCCGGACAGGGGGCCGGCACAGATACGCAGTATTTT | CASSTTSGQGAGTDTQYF | TRBJ2-3 | TRBD1 | TRBV18 | .
TGTGCCAGCAGCACGAGACAGGGGGCTGGAAACACCATATATTTT | CASSTRQGAGNTIYF | TRBJ1-3 | TRBD1 | TRBV7-2 | once
TGCGCCAGCAGAAAGACTAGCGGGGGGCTACCCTACGAGCAGTACTTC | CASRKTSGGLPYEQYF | TRBJ2-7 | TRBD2 | TRBV10-1 | .
TGTGCCTGGAGTGTAACGGGGGATGGCTACACCTTC | CAWSVTGDGYTF | TRBJ1-2 | . | TRBV30 | .
TGCGCCAGCAGCCCCTCCAGGGACAGGGGCAACTATGGCTACACCTTC | CASSPSRDRGNYGYTF | TRBJ1-2 | TRBD1 | TRBV4-3 | .
TGTGCCAGCAGTTACGGGGGACAGACGAACACTGAAGCTTTCTTT | CASSYGGQTNTEAFF | TRBJ1-1 | TRBD1 | TRBV6-6 | .
TGTGCCAGCAGTGGAGGGCTTCATGACTATGGCTACACCTTC | CASSGGLHDYGYTF | TRBJ1-2 | . | TRBV2 | .
TGTGCCAGCAGCCACAGGGGGAACAGTCAGCCCCAGCATTTT | CASSHRGNSQPQHF | TRBJ1-5 | TRBD1 | TRBV6-6 | .
TGCGCCATCGGGGACAGGAGGCACAATGAGCAGTTCTTC | CAIGDRRHNEQFF | TRBJ2-1 | TRBD1 | TRBV5-1 | .